This TCR beta chain was sequenced for a study of Ad26.COV2.S vaccination and SARS-CoV-2 variants. Whole-study context: Donor was assigned to the Ad26.COV2.S arm of trial COV1001.

The table came from immunoSEQ multiplex PCR; TCRdb's copy has only in-frame clones and leaves some out. The sample contains approximately 300,000 clones, 70% to 90% of which appear only once. Specified treatment: 19 received Ad26.COV2.S at low or high dose, single or two shots; a few received placebo; per-sample allocation not given. At day 63 after the first vaccine or placebo injection, samples were drawn. An Ad26 vector expressing Wuhan-strain SARS-CoV-2 spike constituted the vaccine. Here the sequenced sample was peripheral blood, taken in a trial of Ad26.COV2.S vaccine versus placebo. This sequence was found in a person aged 18-65 years who received the Ad26.COV2.S COVID-19 vaccine or a placebo.

The CDR3 coding sequence is TGTGCCAGCAGCGTAGTAGGGAAGGGGGTCAGCGGGGAGCTGTTTTTT. Translation gives CASSVVGKGVSGELFF. The chain employs TRBV9 and TRBJ2-2, with D maybe TRBD1 (6 bases). The CDR3 spans 16 residues. V gave up 0 bases and J gave up 7 bases, with 16 bases separating them. CDR1 is SGDLS and CDR2 is YYNGEE in the germline V gene. Complete variable domain (other parts from reference TRBV9 and TRBJ2-2): DSGVTQTPKHLITATGQRVTLRCSPRSGDLSVYWYQQSLDQGLQFLIQYYNGEERAKGNILERFSAQQFPDLHSELNLSSLELGDSALYFCASSVVGKGVSGELFFGEGSRLTVL.